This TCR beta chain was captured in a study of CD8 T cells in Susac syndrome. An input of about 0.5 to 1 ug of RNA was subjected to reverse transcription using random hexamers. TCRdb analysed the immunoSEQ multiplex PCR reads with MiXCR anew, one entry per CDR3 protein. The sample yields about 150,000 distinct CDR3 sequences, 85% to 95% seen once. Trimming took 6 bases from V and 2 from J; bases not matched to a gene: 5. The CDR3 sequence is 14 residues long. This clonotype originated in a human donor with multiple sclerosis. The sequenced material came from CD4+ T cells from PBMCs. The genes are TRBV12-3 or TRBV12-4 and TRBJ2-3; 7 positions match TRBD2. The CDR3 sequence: CASRESGNTDTQYF. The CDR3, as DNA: TGTGCCAGCAGGGAAAGCGGGAACACAGATACGCAGTATTTT.